These 32 T cell receptor beta chains originate from one sample sequenced in a study of shared clonotypes between healthy human individuals. TCRdb keeps only in-frame clones here, not all; method: immunoSEQ multiplex PCR. The sample includes about 330,000 clones, more than 75% of them seen just once. The source material was memory CD8+ T cells sorted from blood. Specified subset: CD45RO+ cells pooled with CCR7-negative TemRA cells. These TCRs come from a man aged 18 to 30 in good health.

This rearrangement joins TRBV29-1 to TRBJ2-1, with TRBD1 as a possible D gene (5 bases). The V gene lost 3 bases and the J gene lost 5 bases, with 8 bases spanning the gap. Germline V gives CDR1 SQVTM, CDR2 ANQGSEA. This CDR3 has 12 amino acids. This CDR3 reads CSVESGNNEQFF. In nucleotides, the CDR3 is TGCAGCGTTGAGTCAGGGAACAATGAGCAGTTCTTC.

The gene calls are TRBV29-1 and TRBJ2-7; no clear D gene. CDR1 and CDR2 (germline): SQVTM, ANQGSEA. Deletions cut 8 bases from V and 3 bases from J, with 23 bases between. The CDR3 spans 15 residues. CDR3 region: CSYLILIGRNYEQYF. CDR3 nucleotides: TGCAGCTATTTGATACTCATCGGCCGCAACTACGAGCAGTACTTC.

The V and J genes are TRBV10-2 and TRBJ1-4; 8 nucleotides agree with TRBD1. The CDR3 is 17 amino acids. V lost 2 bases, J lost 5 bases, and 10 bases stayed unmatched. Germline CDR1 WSHSY, CDR2 SAAADI. CDR3 nucleotides: TGCGCCAGCAGTGAGCCGTGGACAGGGACGGAGAATGAAAAACTGTTTTTT. Its translation is CASSEPWTGTENEKLFF.

The V call is TRBV2, the J call TRBJ1-6, with D unclear. V was trimmed by 6 bases and J by 8 bases, leaving 14 bases between them. From germline, CDR1 is SNHLY and CDR2 FYNNEI. The CDR3 sequence is 14 residues long. The chain's CDR3 is CASRPGGADSPLHF. The CDR3 coding sequence is TGTGCCAGCAGACCGGGAGGCGCTGATTCACCCCTCCACTTT.

The chain combines TRBV6-5 with TRBJ2-2, with D possibly matching TRBD2 (5 bases). The CDR3 consists of 14 residues. CDR1 is MNHEY, CDR2 SVGAGI, per germline. The V gene lost 5 bases and the J gene lost 2 bases, with 9 bases spanning the gap. CDR3 amino acids: CASSSGRNTGELFF. The DNA for the CDR3 is TGTGCCAGCAGTAGCGGAAGAAACACCGGGGAGCTGTTTTTT.

In DNA form, the CDR3 reads TGTGCCAGCAGCCGGGACAACCCGTTAGATACGCAGTATTTT. This sequence encodes CASSRDNPLDTQYF. V is TRBV27 and J is TRBJ2-3; D may be TRBD1 (6 bases). V was pared by 6 bases and J by 5 bases, with 15 bases between. This CDR3 contains 14 residues. Germline V gives CDR1 MNHEY, CDR2 SMNVEV (reference sequence).

This clone was counted a single time. The chain is built from TRBV7-9 and TRBJ2-5, with D unclear. Between the trimmed V and J ends, which lost 3 bases and 1 base, there was a span of 15 bases. In germline, CDR1 is SEHNR, CDR2 FQNEAQ (reference sequence). The CDR3 is 16 amino acids. The DNA of the CDR3 is TGTGCCAGCAGCTTTGAAGGCGGACCACTCCAAGAGACCCAGTACTTC. Its protein is CASSFEGGPLQETQYF.

The chain combines TRBV27 with TRBJ2-7; 9 bases fit TRBD1. The CDR3 is 14 amino acids. The V segment lost 5 bases and the J segment 6 bases; nucleotides outside the gene matches: 8. CDR1 is MNHEY, CDR2 SMNVEV, per germline (reference sequence). The CDR3, as DNA: TGTGCCAGCAGTCCTTTGGGGACAGGGTCCGAGCAGTACTTC. It translates to CASSPLGTGSEQYF.

This chain connects TRBV11-2 to TRBJ2-1; D is unclear. Trimming cost V 1 base and J 10 bases, with 11 bases left between them. This CDR3 is 13 amino acids long. CDR1 and CDR2 (germline): SGHAT, FQNNGV. CDR3 nucleotide sequence: TGTGCCAGCAGCTTAGGCCAGACGCTAGAGCAGTTCTTC. Encoded protein: CASSLGQTLEQFF. The complete variable domain, with remaining parts taken from reference TRBV11-2 and TRBJ2-1, reads EAGVAQSPRYKIIEKRQSVAFWCNPISGHATLYWYQQILGQGPKLLIQFQNNGVVDDSQLPKDRFSAERLKGVDSTLKIQPAKLEDSAVYLCASSLGQTLEQFFGPGTRLTVL.

This rearrangement joins TRBV7-9 to TRBJ2-5, with D possibly TRBD1 on 5 matching bases. The CDR3 contains 16 residues. From germline, CDR1 is SEHNR and CDR2 FQNEAQ (reference sequence). Trimming took 5 bases from V and 5 from J, leaving 21 bases between them. The CDR3 loop reads CASSRSQGFSLETQYF. In DNA, the CDR3 is TGTGCCAGCAGCCGGTCCCAGGGATTTTCACTGGAGACCCAGTACTTC.

The rearrangement links TRBV11-2 to TRBJ1-5, with D perhaps matching TRBD1 (6 bases). The V and J ends lost 0 bases and 6 bases respectively, with 15 bases between them. CDR3 size: 16 residues. Germline V lookup: CDR1 SGHAT, CDR2 FQNNGV. The CDR3: CASSLDAGASTQPQHF. The CDR3 bases are TGTGCCAGCAGCTTAGATGCAGGGGCGTCTACTCAGCCCCAGCATTTT.

The chain has TRBV2 and TRBJ2-7; weak D call: TRBD1 (5 bases). Germline V gene sequence: CDR1 SNHLY, CDR2 FYNNEI. The CDR3 runs to 13 residues. V lost 4 bases and J lost 2, with 9 bases in between. The CDR3 DNA is TGTGCCAGCAGTGGGGTAGGGGCCTACGAGCAGTACTTC. The encoded protein is CASSGVGAYEQYF.

There are a few counts of this clone. The rearrangement uses TRBV14 and TRBJ1-2; D uncertain. With 0 bases removed from V and 7 bases from J, the gap between germline ends came to 21 bases. Germline CDR1 SGHDN, CDR2 FVKESK. This CDR3 region has 17 residues. CDR3 region: CASSQDGGIPFTGGYTF. The CDR3 DNA sequence: TGTGCCAGCAGCCAAGATGGCGGCATACCTTTCACCGGTGGCTACACCTTC.

The chain uses TRBV5-6 and TRBJ1-4; no clear D. CDR1 and CDR2 (germline): SGHDT, YYEEEE. The CDR3 contains 14 residues. With 1 base removed from V and 8 bases from J, the gap between germline ends came to 12 bases. This CDR3 is CASSLNGVGEKLFF. The DNA of the CDR3 is TGTGCCAGCAGCTTGAATGGGGTAGGAGAAAAACTGTTTTTT.

The chain recombines TRBV10-2 with TRBJ1-2; possibly TRBD1 for D (5 bases). Deletions cut 6 bases from V and 6 bases from J, with 8 bases between. Germline-derived CDR1 and CDR2 are WSHSY and SAAADI. The CDR3 length is 11 residues. CDR3 in DNA: TGCGCCAGCAGCCGAGGGGATGGCTACACCTTC. This sequence encodes CASSRGDGYTF.

This clone was recorded a few times. The rearrangement joins TRBV6-5 to TRBJ2-5; 11 bases match TRBD2. Trimming cost V 2 bases and J 9 bases; bases outside gene matches: 2. Germline CDR1 and CDR2: MNHEY and SVGAGI. The CDR3 covers 13 residues. Here the CDR3 DNA reads TGTGCCAGCAGTTACCCGGGACTAGCGGCCCAGTACTTC. Protein sequence: CASSYPGLAAQYF.

The V call is TRBV27, the J call TRBJ2-7, with D perhaps TRBD2 (5 bases). CDR3 size: 14 residues. Trimming removed 10 bases from V and 3 bases from J, with 19 bases in between. Germline loops: CDR1 MNHEY, CDR2 SMNVEV (reference sequence). CDR3 loop: CATRGLALGYEQYF. CDR3 nucleotide sequence: TGTGCCACCCGGGGTTTGGCCCTGGGCTACGAGCAGTACTTC.

The CDR3 sequence: CASSLGKGSYEQYF. The CDR3 bases are TGCGCCAGCAGCTTGGGGAAGGGCTCCTACGAGCAGTACTTC. The rearrangement links TRBV5-1 to TRBJ2-7; no clear D gene. Germline V gene sequence: CDR1 SGHRS, CDR2 YFSETQ. This CDR3 contains 14 residues. The ends were cut back, 0 bases at V and 0 bases at J, with 7 bases in the middle.

The chain combines TRBV4-1 with TRBJ2-4, with D unclear. Germline CDR1 and CDR2: MGHRA and YSYEKL. Trimming left V 2 bases short and J 4 bases short, with 9 bases between. This CDR3 comprises 14 residues. The CDR3 DNA sequence: TGCGCCAGCAGCCAAAGGGCGGTAAAAAACATTCAGTACTTC. Encoded protein: CASSQRAVKNIQYF.

The rearrangement uses TRBV6-5 and TRBJ1-2, with 7 bases identical to TRBD1. Germline V gene data show CDR1 as MNHEY and CDR2 as SVGAGI. CDR3 length: 15 residues. V was pared by 5 bases and J by 7 bases, with 13 bases of the junction left unmatched. The CDR3 region has the DNA TGTGCCAGCAGTCGGGGGACAGAGGACTTAGGTGGCTACACCTTC. Protein: CASSRGTEDLGGYTF.

Points on this clone: The junction does not match germline at one end; this may be a read error. V usage is TRBV7-7 and J usage is TRBJ2-2, with D unresolved. Germline CDR1 is SSHAT and CDR2 is FNYEAQ (reference sequence). This CDR3 comprises 15 residues. This CDR3 is CASSPGAPGTGELFF. The CDR3 nucleotides are TGTGCTAGCAGCCCGGGCGCCCCGGGCACCGGGGAGCTGTTTTTT.

The chain uses TRBV29-1 and TRBJ2-7; 10 nucleotides match TRBD1. The CDR3 length is 13 residues. Trimming removed 6 bases from V and 0 bases from J; junction bases left unmatched: 2. Per the germline V gene, CDR1 is SQVTM and CDR2 is ANQGSEA. CDR3 in DNA: TGCAGCGTGGACAGGGGGGACTCCTACGAGCAGTACTTC. It encodes CSVDRGDSYEQYF.

The J gene is TRBJ2-7, the V gene TRBV28, with a possible D match to TRBD1 (6 bases). The V end lost 3 bases, the J end lost 5 bases, and 8 bases lay between the germline ends. The CDR3 sequence is 12 residues long. CDR1 and CDR2 (germline): MDHEN, SYDVKM. The CDR3, as DNA: TGTGCCAGCAGTTTTGGGGGCCACGAGCAGTACTTC. Amino acid sequence: CASSFGGHEQYF.

The chain carries TRBV6-1 and TRBJ1-2, with a weak D call TRBD1 (6 bases). The CDR3 length is 16 residues. V was trimmed by 1 base and J by 0 bases, leaving 12 bases between them. Germline CDR1 reads MNHNS; CDR2 reads SASEGT. The CDR3 sequence is CASSEDMRGANYGYTF. The CDR3 nucleotides are TGTGCCAGCAGTGAAGATATGAGGGGGGCTAACTATGGCTACACCTTC.

This clone was recorded once. V and J are TRBV5-4 and TRBJ2-7; TRBD2 might be the D (6 bases). Trimming took off 4 bases at V and 3 bases at J, with 17 bases between the two ends. CDR1 is SGHNT and CDR2 is YYREEE in the germline V gene (reference sequence). There are 15 residues in the CDR3. The CDR3 bases are TGTGCCAGCAGCCTCGGGACTTCTCCACTCTACGAGCAGTACTTC. It codes for CASSLGTSPLYEQYF.

This rearrangement joins TRBV4-1 to TRBJ1-5; 9 nucleotides match TRBD1. V lost 8 bases, J lost 2 bases, and 10 bases stayed unmatched. This CDR3 has 16 amino acids. Germline V lookup: CDR1 MGHRA, CDR2 YSYEKL. The CDR3 coding sequence is TGCGCCAGCCGGGACAGGGAGTTGTTCGGCAATCAGCCCCAGCATTTT. Translation gives CASRDRELFGNQPQHF.

The CDR3 spells CASSGYPLTGELFF. In DNA form, the CDR3 reads TGTGCCAGCAGTGGTTACCCCCTAACCGGGGAGCTGTTTTTT. The chain is built from TRBV2 and TRBJ2-2, with D hard to call. Trimming shortened V by 4 bases and J by 5 bases, and 11 bases separated the two germline ends. The CDR3 extends over 14 amino acids. The V gene's germline CDR1 is SNHLY and CDR2 FYNNEI.

The rearrangement joins TRBV7-2 to TRBJ2-3; TRBD2 agrees at 9 bases. From germline, CDR1 is SGHTA and CDR2 FQGNSA. This CDR3 spans 16 amino acids. V was pared by 2 bases and J by 3 bases, with 6 bases of the junction left unmatched. The CDR3 is CASSLIAGGVTDTQYF. In nucleotides, the CDR3 is TGTGCCAGCAGCTTAATCGCGGGAGGGGTAACAGATACGCAGTATTTT.

This clone was seen more than once but under ten times. Possible read error: a much larger clone is one base away. This same CDR3 is encoded by further DNA sequences in the sample. This chain connects TRBV7-9 to TRBJ2-7; no reliable D call. Germline values: CDR1 SEHNR, CDR2 FQNEAQ (reference sequence). V was cut by 1 base and J by 3 bases, with 4 bases left in between. The CDR3 has 12 residues. CDR3 region: CASSLGVYEQYF. Written as DNA, the CDR3 is TGTGCCAGCAGCTTAGGTGTCTACGAGCAGTACTTC. Filled out from reference TRBV7-9 and TRBJ2-7, the complete variable domain reads DTGVSQNPRHKITKRGQNVTFRCDPISEHNRLYWYRQTLGQGPEFLTYFQNEAQLEKSRLLSDRFSAERPKGSFSTLEIQRTEQGDSAMYLCASSLGVYEQYFGPGTRLTVT.

The rearrangement links TRBV11-2 to TRBJ2-7; tentatively, D is TRBD1 (5 bases). This CDR3 comprises 15 residues. CDR1 SGHAT and CDR2 FQNNGV come from the germline V gene. V dropped 6 bases and J dropped 7 bases, with 22 bases sitting between them. CDR3: CASRSLETAPGEQYF. The CDR3 DNA reads TGTGCCAGCAGATCCTTGGAGACAGCGCCAGGTGAGCAGTACTTC.

The genes are TRBV19 and TRBJ2-7, with 9 bases fitting TRBD2. V was pared by 6 bases and J by 1 base, with 10 bases of the junction left unmatched. The CDR3 has 16 residues. Germline-derived CDR1 and CDR2 are LNHDA and SQIVND (reference sequence). The CDR3 DNA reads TGTGCCAGTAGCCCAATTAGCGGGGGCCAATCCTACGAGCAGTACTTC. Translating it yields CASSPISGGQSYEQYF.

In this sample, this clone turned up many times. This sequence joins TRBV13 and TRBJ2-3; D not resolved. The CDR3 is 12 residues long. V lost 7 bases to trimming and J lost 2 bases, with 7 bases between them. CDR1 and CDR2 (germline): PRHDT, FYEKMQ (reference sequence). Written as DNA, the CDR3 is TGTGCCAGCACCCAAGCCACAGATACGCAGTATTTT. It specifies CASTQATDTQYF.